This TCR beta chain was documented in a study of graft-versus-host responses after intestinal transplantation (dated by TCRdb to the early 2020s). Looking at the study overall: Multivisceral, liver-intestinal, or isolated intestinal transplants were received by the recipients. After intestinal transplantation, graft-versus-host and host-versus-graft alloreactive T cell clones in the graft, circulation and bone marrow were tracked using bulk TCR-beta CDR3 sequencing. Samples from a few later patients were sequenced in-house on an Illumina MiSeq with MiXCR processing rather than by the commercial service. To identify alloreactive clones, pre-transplant mixed lymphocyte reaction products were sequenced and then compared with unstimulated pre-transplant donor and recipient T cells. A peak of at least 4% donor T cells among recipient peripheral blood mononuclear cells was the definition used for donor T cell macrochimerism. A cohort of about 25 intestinal transplant recipients, including one retransplant, was enrolled, and a few patients lacking pretransplant specimens were excluded. Anti-thymocyte globulin induction was given to all recipients, followed by maintenance tacrolimus and steroids for around three years.

The meaning of the sample's time point label: cells obtained before transplantation from donor or recipient. CD3+CD4+ and CD3+CD8+ populations were FACS-sorted from unstimulated pre-transplant donor and recipient cells taken from spleen or lymph nodes. The investigation overall reported the following: Patients with donor T cell macrochimerism had high GvH to HvG T cell clonal ratios in their allografts. GvH clones were found in recipient bone marrow, and some of the GvH clones appeared earlier in ileal mucosa or blood, which is consistent with an intestinal mucosal origin. Conclusions were limited by the relatively low number and heterogeneity of intestinal transplant patients. Early after transplant, declines in HvG clones were associated with peak levels of circulating GvH clones.

As for this clone: Its antigen remains undetermined. No qualities accompany the bases; no much larger clone lies one base away.

Library preparation employed the immunoSEQ multiplex PCR assay. For most patients, genomic DNA was isolated with the Qiagen DNeasy Blood and Tissue Kit and sent frozen to Adaptive Biotechnologies for TCR sequencing. High-throughput TCR-beta CDR3 sequencing of genomic DNA from most patients was performed by Adaptive Biotechnologies. In the authors' own workflow: Adaptive's ImmunoSEQ software supplied the TCR sequencing data for 15 to 20 patients, while MiXCR and VDJtools were used to process a few other patients. To correct CD4 versus CD8 sorting errors, sequences present in both subsets at a frequency ratio below 5:1 were removed. CDR3 nucleotide sequences shared between donor and recipient were removed because the origin of such sequences could not be assigned. To count as alloreactive, a clone needed at least 2-fold expansion over unstimulated cells and a minimum CFSE-low frequency of 0.002% (template counts) or 0.001% (read counts). Clones detected in sequenced pre-transplant spleen, lymph node, or MLR CFSE-low populations of the donor or recipient were defined as mappable. Cumulative frequency of alloreactive clones was calculated as a percentage of all sequences weighted by copy number. Not all clones reach the TCRdb copy of this immuneACCESS table, which keeps in-frame sequences only. Checked studies attribute under half of the gap to unresolved V genes and leave the rest unexplained. V, J and clone size are taken as reported in that table, and D and trimming were inferred from the DNA itself. The sample profile shows about 85,000 clones; roughly 80% of them were found once. Roughly 0.8% of the sample comes from the top ten.

The material was unstimulated CD4+ T cells sorted from spleen or lymph node cells, obtained before intestinal transplant. The receptor was isolated from a human donor who received an intestinal transplant.

The nucleotide sequence reads TGCGCCAGCAGGGGGGCGGACAGGAGCTCCTACAATGAGCAGTTCTTC. Its protein is CASRGADRSSYNEQFF. Recombination linked TRBV4-1 to TRBJ2-1; 7 of the junction bases match TRBD1. Compared with germline, V lacks 6 bases and J lacks 0 bases; bases without a gene match: 8. The CDR3, from cysteine to phenylalanine, totals 16 residues. The CDR3 DNA has 48 bases and is translated from base 1. The germline V gene supplies CDR1 MGHRA and CDR2 YSYEKL.